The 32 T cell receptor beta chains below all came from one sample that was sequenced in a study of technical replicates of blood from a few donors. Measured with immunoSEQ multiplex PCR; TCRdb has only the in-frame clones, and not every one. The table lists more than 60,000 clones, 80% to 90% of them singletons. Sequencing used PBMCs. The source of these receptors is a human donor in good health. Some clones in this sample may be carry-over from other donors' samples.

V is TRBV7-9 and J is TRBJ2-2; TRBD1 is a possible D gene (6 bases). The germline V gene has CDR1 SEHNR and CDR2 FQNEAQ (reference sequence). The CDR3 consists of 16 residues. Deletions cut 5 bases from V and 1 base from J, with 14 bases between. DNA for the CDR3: TGTGCCAGCAGCGCGAAATGGGGGCGGAACACCGGGGAGCTGTTTTTT. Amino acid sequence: CASSAKWGRNTGELFF.

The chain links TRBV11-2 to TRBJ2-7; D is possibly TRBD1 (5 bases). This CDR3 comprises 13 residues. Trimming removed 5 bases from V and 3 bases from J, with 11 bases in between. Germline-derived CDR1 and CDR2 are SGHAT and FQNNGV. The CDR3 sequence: CASSVRESYEQYF. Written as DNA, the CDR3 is TGTGCCAGCAGCGTCAGGGAAAGCTACGAGCAGTACTTC.

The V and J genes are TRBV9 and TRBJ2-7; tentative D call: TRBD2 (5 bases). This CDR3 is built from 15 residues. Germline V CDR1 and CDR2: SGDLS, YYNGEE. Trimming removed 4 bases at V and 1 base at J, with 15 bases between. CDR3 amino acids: CASSQEVAKSYEQYF. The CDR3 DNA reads TGTGCCAGCAGCCAGGAGGTAGCAAAGTCCTACGAGCAGTACTTC.

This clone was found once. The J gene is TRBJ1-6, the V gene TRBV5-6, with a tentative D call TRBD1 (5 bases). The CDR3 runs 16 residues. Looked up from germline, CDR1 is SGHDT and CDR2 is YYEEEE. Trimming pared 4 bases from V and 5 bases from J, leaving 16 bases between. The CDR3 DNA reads TGTGCCAGCAGCACCGTCGGCAGGGTGAATAATTCACCCCTCCACTTT. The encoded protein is CASSTVGRVNNSPLHF.

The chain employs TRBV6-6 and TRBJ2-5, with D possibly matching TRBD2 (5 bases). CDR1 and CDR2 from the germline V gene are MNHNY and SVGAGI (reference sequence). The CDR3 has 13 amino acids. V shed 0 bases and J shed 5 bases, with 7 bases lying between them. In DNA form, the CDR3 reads TGTGCCAGCAGTTACTCGGAGGTGGAGACCCAGTACTTC. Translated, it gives CASSYSEVETQYF.

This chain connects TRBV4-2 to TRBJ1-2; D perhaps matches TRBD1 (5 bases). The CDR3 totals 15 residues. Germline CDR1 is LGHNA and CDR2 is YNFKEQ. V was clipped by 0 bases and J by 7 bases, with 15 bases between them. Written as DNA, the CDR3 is TGTGCCAGCAGCCAAGAGTTAGGGGCATCTGGTGGCTACACCTTC. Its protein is CASSQELGASGGYTF.

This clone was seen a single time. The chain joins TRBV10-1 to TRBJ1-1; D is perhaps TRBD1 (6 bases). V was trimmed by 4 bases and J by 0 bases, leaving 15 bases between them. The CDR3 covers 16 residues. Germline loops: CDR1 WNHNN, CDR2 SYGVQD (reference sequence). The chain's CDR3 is CASSGGPNPLNTEAFF. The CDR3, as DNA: TGCGCCAGCAGTGGGGGGCCGAATCCGTTGAACACTGAAGCTTTCTTT.

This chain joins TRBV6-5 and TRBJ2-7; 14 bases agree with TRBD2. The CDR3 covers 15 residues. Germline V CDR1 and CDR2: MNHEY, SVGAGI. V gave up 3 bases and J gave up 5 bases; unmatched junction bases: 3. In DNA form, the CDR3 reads TGTGCCAGCAGTTATGGGACTAGCGGGAGTCACGAGCAGTACTTC. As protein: CASSYGTSGSHEQYF.

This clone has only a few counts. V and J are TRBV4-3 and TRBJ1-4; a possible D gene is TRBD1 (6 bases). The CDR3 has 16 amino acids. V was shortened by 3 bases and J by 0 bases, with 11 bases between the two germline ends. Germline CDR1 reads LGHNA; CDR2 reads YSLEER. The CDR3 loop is CASSQGDIATNEKLFF. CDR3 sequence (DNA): TGCGCCAGCAGCCAGGGGGACATTGCAACTAATGAAAAACTGTTTTTT.

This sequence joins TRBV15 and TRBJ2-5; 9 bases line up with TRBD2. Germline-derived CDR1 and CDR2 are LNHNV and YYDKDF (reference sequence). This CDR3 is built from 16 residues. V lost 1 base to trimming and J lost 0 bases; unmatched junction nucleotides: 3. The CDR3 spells CATSRGGLAYQETQYF. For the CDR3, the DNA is TGTGCCACCAGCAGAGGTGGACTAGCGTACCAAGAGACCCAGTACTTC.

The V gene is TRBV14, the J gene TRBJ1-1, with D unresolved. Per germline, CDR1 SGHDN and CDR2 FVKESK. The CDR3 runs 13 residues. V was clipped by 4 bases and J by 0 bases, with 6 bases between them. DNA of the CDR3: TGTGCCAGCAGCCGGGAGATGAACACTGAAGCTTTCTTT. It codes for CASSREMNTEAFF.

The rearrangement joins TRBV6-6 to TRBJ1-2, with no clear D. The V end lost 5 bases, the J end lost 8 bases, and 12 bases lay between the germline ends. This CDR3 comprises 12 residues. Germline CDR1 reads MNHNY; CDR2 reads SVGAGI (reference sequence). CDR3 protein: CASSTGRGGYTF. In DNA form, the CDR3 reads TGTGCCAGCAGTACCGGACGGGGAGGCTACACCTTC.

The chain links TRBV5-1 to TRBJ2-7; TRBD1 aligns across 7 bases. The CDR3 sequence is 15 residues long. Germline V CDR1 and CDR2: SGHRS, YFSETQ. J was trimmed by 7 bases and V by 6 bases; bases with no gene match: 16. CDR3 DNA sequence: TGCGCCAGCACCTCTCCAGGCAGGGGGTCTGGGGAGCAGTACTTC. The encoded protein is CASTSPGRGSGEQYF.

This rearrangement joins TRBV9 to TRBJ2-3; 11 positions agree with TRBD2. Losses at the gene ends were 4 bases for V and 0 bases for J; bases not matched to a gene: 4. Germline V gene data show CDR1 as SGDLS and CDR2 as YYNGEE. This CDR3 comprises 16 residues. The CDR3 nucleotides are TGTGCCAGCAGCCCTGGGACTAGCGGAAGCACAGATACGCAGTATTTT. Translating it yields CASSPGTSGSTDTQYF.

The CDR3 sequence: CASSIGLADTQYF. The DNA for the CDR3 is TGTGCCAGTAGTATAGGACTAGCAGATACGCAGTATTTT. This chain links TRBV19 with TRBJ2-3, with D tentatively TRBD2 (6 bases). Looked up from germline, CDR1 is LNHDA and CDR2 is SQIVND (reference sequence). The ends were cut back, 1 base at V and 4 bases at J, with 6 bases in the middle. The CDR3 contains 13 residues.

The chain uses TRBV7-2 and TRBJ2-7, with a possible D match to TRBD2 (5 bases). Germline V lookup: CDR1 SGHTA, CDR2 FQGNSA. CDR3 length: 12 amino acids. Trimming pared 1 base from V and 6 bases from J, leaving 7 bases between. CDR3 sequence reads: CASSLGGREQYF. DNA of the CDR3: TGTGCCAGCAGCTTAGGCGGGCGCGAGCAGTACTTC.

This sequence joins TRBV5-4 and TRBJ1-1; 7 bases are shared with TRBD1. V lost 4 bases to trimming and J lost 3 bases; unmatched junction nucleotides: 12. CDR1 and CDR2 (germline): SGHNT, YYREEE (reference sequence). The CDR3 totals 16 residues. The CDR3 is CASSGTTGEWDTEAFF. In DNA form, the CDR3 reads TGTGCCAGCAGCGGCACAACAGGGGAGTGGGACACTGAAGCTTTCTTT.

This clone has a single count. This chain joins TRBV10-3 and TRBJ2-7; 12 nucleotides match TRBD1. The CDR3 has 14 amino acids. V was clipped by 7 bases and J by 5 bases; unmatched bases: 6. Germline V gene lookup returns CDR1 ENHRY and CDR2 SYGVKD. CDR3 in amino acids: CAIKRDRGLDEQYF. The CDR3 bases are TGTGCCATCAAAAGGGACAGGGGGCTGGACGAGCAGTACTTC.

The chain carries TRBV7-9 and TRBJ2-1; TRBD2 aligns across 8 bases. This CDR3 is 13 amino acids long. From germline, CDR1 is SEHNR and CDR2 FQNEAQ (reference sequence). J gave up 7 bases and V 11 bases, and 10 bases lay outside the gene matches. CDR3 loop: CARSGSSGNEQFF. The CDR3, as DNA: TGTGCCCGTTCCGGGTCTAGCGGGAATGAGCAGTTCTTC.

The CDR3, as DNA: TGTGCCTGGAGTGGGACAGGTTATAACTATGGCTACACCTTC. It specifies CAWSGTGYNYGYTF. The J gene is TRBJ1-2, the V gene TRBV30; 7 positions match TRBD1. In germline, CDR1 is GTSNPN, CDR2 SVGIG (reference sequence). Germline trimming cut 1 base from V and 1 base from J; bases unmatched to any gene: 3. The CDR3 covers 14 residues.

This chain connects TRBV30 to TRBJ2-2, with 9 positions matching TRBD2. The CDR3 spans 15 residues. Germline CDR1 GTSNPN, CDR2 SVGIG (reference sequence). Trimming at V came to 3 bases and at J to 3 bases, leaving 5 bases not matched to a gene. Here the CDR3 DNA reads TGTGCCTGGAGCCGTAGCGGGAGTCACACCGGGGAGCTGTTTTTT. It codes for CAWSRSGSHTGELFF.

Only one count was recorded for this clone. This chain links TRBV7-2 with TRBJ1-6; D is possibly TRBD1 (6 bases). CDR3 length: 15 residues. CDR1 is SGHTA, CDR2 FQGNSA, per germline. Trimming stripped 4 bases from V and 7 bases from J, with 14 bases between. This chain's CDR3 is CASSSPNTGNSPLHF. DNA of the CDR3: TGTGCCAGCAGCTCCCCGAATACAGGGAATTCACCCCTCCACTTT.

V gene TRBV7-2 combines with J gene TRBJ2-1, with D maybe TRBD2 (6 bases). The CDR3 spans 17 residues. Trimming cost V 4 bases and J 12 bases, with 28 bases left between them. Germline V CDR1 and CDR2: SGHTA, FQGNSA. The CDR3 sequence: CASSSFLARDASMRQFF. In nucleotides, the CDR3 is TGTGCCAGCAGCTCGTTTTTGGCGCGGGACGCCTCAATGAGGCAGTTCTTC.

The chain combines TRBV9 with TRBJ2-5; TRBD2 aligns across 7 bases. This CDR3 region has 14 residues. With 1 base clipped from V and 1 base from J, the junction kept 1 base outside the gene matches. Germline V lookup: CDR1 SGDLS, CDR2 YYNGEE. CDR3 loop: CASSVRLAQETQYF. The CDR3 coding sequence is TGTGCCAGCAGCGTAAGACTAGCCCAAGAGACCCAGTACTTC.

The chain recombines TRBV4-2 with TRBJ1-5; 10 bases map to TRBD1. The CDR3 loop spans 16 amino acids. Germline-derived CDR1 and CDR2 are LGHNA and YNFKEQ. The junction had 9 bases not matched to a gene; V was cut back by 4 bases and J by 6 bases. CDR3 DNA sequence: TGTGCCAGCAGCCGAGAGGACAGGGGGTTGAGTCAGCCCCAGCATTTT. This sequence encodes CASSREDRGLSQPQHF.

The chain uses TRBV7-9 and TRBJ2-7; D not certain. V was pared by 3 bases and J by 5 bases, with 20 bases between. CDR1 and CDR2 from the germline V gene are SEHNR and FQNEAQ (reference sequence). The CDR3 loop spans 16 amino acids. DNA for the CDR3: TGTGCCAGCAGCTTGGGTCAGAGGCAACTCCTGGACGAGCAGTACTTC. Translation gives CASSLGQRQLLDEQYF. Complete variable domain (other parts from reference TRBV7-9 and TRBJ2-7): DTGVSQNPRHKITKRGQNVTFRCDPISEHNRLYWYRQTLGQGPEFLTYFQNEAQLEKSRLLSDRFSAERPKGSFSTLEIQRTEQGDSAMYLCASSLGQRQLLDEQYFGPGTRLTVT.

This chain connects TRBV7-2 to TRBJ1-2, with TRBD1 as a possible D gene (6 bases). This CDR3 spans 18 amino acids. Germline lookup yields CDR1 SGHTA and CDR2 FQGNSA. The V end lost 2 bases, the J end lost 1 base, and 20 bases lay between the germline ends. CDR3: CASSLTASRTVINYGYTF. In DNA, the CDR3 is TGTGCCAGCAGCTTAACCGCCTCCAGGACAGTGATTAACTATGGCTACACCTTC.

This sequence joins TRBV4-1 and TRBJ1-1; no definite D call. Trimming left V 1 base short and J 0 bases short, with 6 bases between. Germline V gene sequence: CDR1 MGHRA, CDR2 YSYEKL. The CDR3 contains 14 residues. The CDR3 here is CASSQVSVNTEAFF. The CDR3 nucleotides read TGCGCCAGCAGCCAAGTTAGCGTGAACACTGAAGCTTTCTTT.

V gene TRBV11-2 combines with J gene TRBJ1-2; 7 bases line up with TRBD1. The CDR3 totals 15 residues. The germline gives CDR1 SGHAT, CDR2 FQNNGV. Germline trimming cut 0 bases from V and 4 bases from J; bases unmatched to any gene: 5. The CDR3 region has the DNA TGTGCCAGCAGCTTAGATGCAACAGGGGTCTATGGCTACACCTTC. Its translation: CASSLDATGVYGYTF.

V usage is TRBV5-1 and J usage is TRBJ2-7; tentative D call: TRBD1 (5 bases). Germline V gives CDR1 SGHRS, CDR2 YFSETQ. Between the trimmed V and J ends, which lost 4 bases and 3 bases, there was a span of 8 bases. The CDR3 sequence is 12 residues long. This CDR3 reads CASSEDIYEQYF. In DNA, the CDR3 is TGCGCCAGCAGCGAGGACATCTACGAGCAGTACTTC.

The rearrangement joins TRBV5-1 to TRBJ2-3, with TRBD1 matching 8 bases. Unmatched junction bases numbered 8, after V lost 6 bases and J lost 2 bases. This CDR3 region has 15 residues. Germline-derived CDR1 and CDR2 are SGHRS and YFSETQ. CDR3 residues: CASTSGTGTTDTQYF. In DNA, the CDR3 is TGCGCCAGCACCTCCGGGACAGGAACCACAGATACGCAGTATTTT.

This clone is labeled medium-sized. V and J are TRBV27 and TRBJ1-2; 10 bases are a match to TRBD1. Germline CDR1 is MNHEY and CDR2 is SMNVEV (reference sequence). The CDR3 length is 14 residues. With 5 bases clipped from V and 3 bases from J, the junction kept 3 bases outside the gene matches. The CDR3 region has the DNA TGTGCCAGCAGTAGGGACAGGGGAGACTATGGCTACACCTTC. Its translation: CASSRDRGDYGYTF.